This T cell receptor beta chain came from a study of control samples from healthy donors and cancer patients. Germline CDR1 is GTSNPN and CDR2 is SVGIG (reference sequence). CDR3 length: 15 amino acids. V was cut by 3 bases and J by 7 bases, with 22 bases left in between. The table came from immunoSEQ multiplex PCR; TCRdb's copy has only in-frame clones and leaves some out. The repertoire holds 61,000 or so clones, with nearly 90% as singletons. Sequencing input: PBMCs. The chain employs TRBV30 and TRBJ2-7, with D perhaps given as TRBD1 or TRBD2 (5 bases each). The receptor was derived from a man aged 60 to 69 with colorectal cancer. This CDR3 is CAWSPRGRLLYEQYF. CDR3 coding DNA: TGTGCCTGGAGCCCACGGGGACGCCTACTTTATGAGCAGTACTTC.